These 24 T cell receptor beta chains were all obtained from the same sample, sequenced in a study of T cell responses to AZD1222 COVID-19 vaccine. Sequenced by immunoSEQ multiplex PCR; TCRdb stores in-frame clones only, minus some. The sample consists of 55,000 to 75,000 clones, approximately 79% of them appearing once. Sequenced here: peripheral blood, sampled on day 0 of MenACWY control vaccination. The receptors shown here come from an adult in good health.

The chain recombines TRBV6-5 with TRBJ1-5; D is undetermined. The CDR3 length is 13 residues. Germline CDR1 MNHEY, CDR2 SVGAGI. Trimming shortened V by 5 bases and J by 6 bases, and 11 bases separated the two germline ends. CDR3: CASSPTVAQPQHF. DNA for the CDR3: TGTGCCAGCAGTCCGACGGTAGCTCAGCCCCAGCATTTT.

CDR3 sequence reads: CASSKRDSYNEQFF. In nucleotides, the CDR3 is TGTGCCAGTAGTAAGAGGGACTCCTACAATGAGCAGTTCTTC. The chain carries TRBV19 and TRBJ2-1, with D possibly TRBD2 on 5 matching bases. The CDR3 totals 14 residues. Trimming removed 4 bases at V and 0 bases at J, with 7 bases between. The germline V gene encodes CDR1 LNHDA and CDR2 SQIVND (reference sequence). The variable domain in full, with the rest retrieved from reference TRBV19 and TRBJ2-1, is DGGITQSPKYLFRKEGQNVTLSCEQNLNHDAMYWYRQDPGQGLRLIYYSQIVNDFQKGDIAEGYSVSREKKESFPLTVTSAQKNPTAFYLCASSKRDSYNEQFFGPGTRLTVL.

As for this clone: Other DNA variants within this sample encode the same CDR3. The V call is TRBV2, the J call TRBJ2-1, with 12 bases fitting TRBD2. This CDR3 is 15 amino acids long. Germline trimming cut 4 bases from V and 4 bases from J; bases unmatched to any gene: 2. The germline V gene has CDR1 SNHLY and CDR2 FYNNEI. In DNA, the CDR3 is TGTGCCAGCAGTGTAGGACTAGCGGGGTACAATGAGCAGTTCTTC. Translating gives CASSVGLAGYNEQFF. Together with reference TRBV2 and TRBJ2-1, the CDR3 gives the full variable domain: EPEVTQTPSHQVTQMGQEVILRCVPISNHLYFYWYRQILGQKVEFLVSFYNNEISEKSEIFDDQFSVERPDGSNFTLKIRSTKLEDSAMYFCASSVGLAGYNEQFFGPGTRLTVL.

The chain couples TRBV6-5 to TRBJ2-7; D is perhaps TRBD1 (5 bases). Per the germline V gene, CDR1 is MNHEY and CDR2 is SVGAGI. V was trimmed by 4 bases and J by 2 bases, leaving 9 bases between them. CDR3 length equals 13 residues. In DNA form, the CDR3 reads TGTGCCAGCAGTTCCCCAGGGACCTACGAGCAGTACTTC. Protein sequence: CASSSPGTYEQYF.

The gene calls are TRBV30 and TRBJ1-1; 7 nucleotides agree with TRBD1. The CDR3 is made up of 12 amino acids. J lost 4 bases, V lost 3 bases, and 2 bases had no gene match. Germline loops: CDR1 GTSNPN, CDR2 SVGIG (reference sequence). As DNA, the CDR3 is TGTGCCTGGAGGGCAGGGGGCACTGAAGCTTTCTTT. Translated, it gives CAWRAGGTEAFF.

This chain uses TRBV6-1 with TRBJ1-2; D call uncertain. This CDR3 has 13 residues. Trimming took 5 bases from V and 2 from J, leaving 9 bases between them. CDR1 and CDR2 from the germline V gene are MNHNS and SASEGT. This CDR3 is CASSYTENYGYTF. Here the CDR3 DNA reads TGTGCCAGCAGTTATACAGAAAACTATGGCTACACCTTC.

There are a few counts of this clone. This chain joins TRBV19 and TRBJ1-4; 9 bases line up with TRBD1. Germline trimming cut 9 bases from V and 4 bases from J; bases unmatched to any gene: 3. This CDR3 spans 13 amino acids. CDR1 and CDR2 from the germline V gene are LNHDA and SQIVND (reference sequence). The CDR3 sequence is CASGQGINEKLFF. The DNA for the CDR3 is TGTGCCAGCGGACAGGGGATTAATGAAAAACTGTTTTTT.

The chain uses TRBV5-6 and TRBJ2-5; a possible D gene is TRBD1 (6 bases). Trimming removed 3 bases from V and 4 bases from J, with 13 bases in between. This CDR3 contains 14 residues. Per the germline V gene, CDR1 is SGHDT and CDR2 is YYEEEE. In DNA, the CDR3 is TGTGCCAGCAGCTCTCGCAGAGGGGGAGAGACCCAGTACTTC. Translating it yields CASSSRRGGETQYF. The full variable domain, completed using reference TRBV5-6 and TRBJ2-5, is DAGVTQSPTHLIKTRGQQVTLRCSPKSGHDTVSWYQQALGQGPQFIFQYYEEEERQRGNFPDRFSGHQFPNYSSELNVNALLLGDSALYLCASSSRRGGETQYFGPGTRLLVL.

The genes are TRBV19 and TRBJ1-1, with D perhaps matching TRBD1 (6 bases). V was cut by 7 bases and J by 4 bases, with 16 bases left in between. The CDR3 runs 14 residues. Germline V CDR1 and CDR2: LNHDA, SQIVND (reference sequence). The CDR3 here is CASTNRGLATEAFF. CDR3 sequence (DNA): TGTGCCAGTACAAATAGGGGGTTGGCCACTGAAGCTTTCTTT.

This clone has just one count. V and J are TRBV12-3 or TRBV12-4 and TRBJ1-4; 7 bases agree with TRBD1. Germline trimming cut 4 bases from V and 4 bases from J; bases unmatched to any gene: 0. The CDR3 is 13 residues long. This chain's CDR3 is CASSWDSNEKLFF. The CDR3 nucleotides are TGTGCCAGCAGTTGGGACAGTAATGAAAAACTGTTTTTT.

V usage is TRBV9 and J usage is TRBJ2-1; TRBD2 matches 7 bases. Germline V gene lookup returns CDR1 SGDLS and CDR2 YYNGEE. The V segment lost 0 bases and the J segment 7 bases; nucleotides outside the gene matches: 7. The CDR3 is 15 residues long. The CDR3 bases are TGTGCCAGCAGCGTAGGCACGGGAGGAGTGAATGAGCAGTTCTTC. Translated, it gives CASSVGTGGVNEQFF.

The genes are TRBV4-3 and TRBJ1-2, with D maybe TRBD1 (6 bases). The length of the CDR3 is 14 residues. V was trimmed by 2 bases and J by 9 bases, leaving 16 bases between them. Per germline, CDR1 LGHNA and CDR2 YSLEER. In DNA, the CDR3 is TGCGCCAGCAGCCAACCAGGGGAAGGGCGGAGCTACACCTTC. It translates to CASSQPGEGRSYTF.

This clone was observed a few times. The J gene is TRBJ2-5, the V gene TRBV20-1; D unresolved. This CDR3 comprises 11 residues. Germline V lookup: CDR1 DFQATT, CDR2 SNEGSKA (reference sequence). The V gene lost 5 bases and the J gene lost 1 base, with 5 bases spanning the gap. CDR3 sequence (DNA): TGCAGTGCTCGACCCCAAGAGACCCAGTACTTC. As protein: CSARPQETQYF.

V usage is TRBV2 and J usage is TRBJ2-3; maybe TRBD2 (6 bases). Germline V gene lookup returns CDR1 SNHLY and CDR2 FYNNEI. V lost 3 bases and J lost 3, with 7 bases in between. This CDR3 comprises 13 residues. The DNA of the CDR3 is TGTGCCAGCAGTGAGGGGGGAACAGATACGCAGTATTTT. Its translation is CASSEGGTDTQYF.

The V call is TRBV2, the J call TRBJ1-1, with unresolved D. The ends were cut back, 6 bases at V and 1 base at J, with 9 bases in the middle. This CDR3 region has 13 residues. The germline CDR1 and CDR2 sequences are SNHLY and FYNNEI. In DNA form, the CDR3 reads TGTGCCAGCAGCCCCACAGCGAACACTGAAGCTTTCTTT. This encodes CASSPTANTEAFF.

The chain links TRBV19 to TRBJ1-5; TRBD1 matches 9 bases. CDR1 and CDR2 (germline): LNHDA, SQIVND (reference sequence). V was clipped by 7 bases and J by 0 bases; unmatched bases: 4. The CDR3 has 15 amino acids. The CDR3 loop reads CASTRTGDSNQPQHF. As DNA, the CDR3 is TGTGCCAGTACCAGGACAGGGGATAGCAATCAGCCCCAGCATTTT.

V is TRBV5-4 and J is TRBJ2-7; 8 nucleotides match TRBD1. V shed 3 bases and J 5 bases; nucleotides not matched to a gene: 7. This CDR3 is 14 amino acids long. Germline CDR1 reads SGHNT; CDR2 reads YYREEE (reference sequence). This CDR3 reads CASSSPGGGDEQYF. CDR3 bases: TGTGCCAGCAGCTCTCCAGGGGGCGGCGACGAGCAGTACTTC.

This rearrangement joins TRBV13 to TRBJ1-1; no clear D gene. The germline V and J ends were trimmed by 3 bases and 0 bases, with 8 bases remaining between them. CDR3 length: 14 amino acids. Germline V lookup: CDR1 PRHDT, CDR2 FYEKMQ (reference sequence). CDR3 amino acids: CASSFGGMNTEAFF. The CDR3 DNA reads TGTGCCAGCAGCTTTGGCGGCATGAACACTGAAGCTTTCTTT.

The rearrangement links TRBV28 to TRBJ2-2; 8 bases match TRBD1. Trimming took 7 bases from V and 2 from J; bases not matched to a gene: 6. CDR3 size: 15 residues. Per the germline V gene, CDR1 is MDHEN and CDR2 is SYDVKM. The CDR3 nucleotides read TGTGCCAGCATGATGGACAGGGCAAACACCGGGGAGCTGTTTTTT. As protein: CASMMDRANTGELFF.

The chain combines TRBV30 with TRBJ1-1; D might be TRBD1 (5 bases). CDR1 GTSNPN and CDR2 SVGIG come from the germline V gene (reference sequence). The CDR3 runs 12 residues. Trimming stripped 0 bases from V and 11 bases from J, with 13 bases between. The DNA for the CDR3 is TGTGCCTGGAGTGTACAGAGGGGAGTGGCTTTCTTT. It is translated as CAWSVQRGVAFF.

The chain couples TRBV30 to TRBJ2-2, with D perhaps matching TRBD1 (5 bases). V lost 5 bases, J lost 4 bases, and 14 bases lay in between. CDR1 is GTSNPN, CDR2 SVGIG, per germline (reference sequence). CDR3 length: 14 residues. CDR3 sequence: CAWGSGALTGELFF. CDR3 nucleotides: TGTGCCTGGGGAAGTGGGGCCCTCACCGGGGAGCTGTTTTTT.

This clone has only a few counts. The CDR3 spells CASSRGAAYYEQYF. CDR3 in DNA: TGTGCCAGCAGTAGGGGGGCCGCGTACTACGAGCAGTACTTC. This chain uses TRBV28 with TRBJ2-7; D possibly matches TRBD1 or TRBD2 (6 bases each). This CDR3 contains 14 residues. The V gene's germline CDR1 is MDHEN and CDR2 SYDVKM. V lost 5 bases and J 3 bases, leaving 14 bases between the germline ends.

V usage is TRBV27 and J usage is TRBJ1-5; D is perhaps TRBD1 (5 bases). The length of the CDR3 is 14 residues. Germline V CDR1 and CDR2: MNHEY, SMNVEV (reference sequence). V lost 2 bases, J lost 7 bases, and 12 bases lay in between. The CDR3 protein is CASSLRGTGQPQHF. CDR3 in DNA: TGTGCCAGCAGTTTAAGAGGGACCGGGCAGCCCCAGCATTTT.

V usage is TRBV4-1 and J usage is TRBJ1-3; D is ambiguous. CDR3 length: 14 residues. The V gene lost 3 bases and the J gene lost 6 bases, with 12 bases spanning the gap. Germline-derived CDR1 and CDR2 are MGHRA and YSYEKL. The DNA of the CDR3 is TGCGCCAGCAGCCATGCCGGTACTGAAAACACCATATATTTT. As protein: CASSHAGTENTIYF.